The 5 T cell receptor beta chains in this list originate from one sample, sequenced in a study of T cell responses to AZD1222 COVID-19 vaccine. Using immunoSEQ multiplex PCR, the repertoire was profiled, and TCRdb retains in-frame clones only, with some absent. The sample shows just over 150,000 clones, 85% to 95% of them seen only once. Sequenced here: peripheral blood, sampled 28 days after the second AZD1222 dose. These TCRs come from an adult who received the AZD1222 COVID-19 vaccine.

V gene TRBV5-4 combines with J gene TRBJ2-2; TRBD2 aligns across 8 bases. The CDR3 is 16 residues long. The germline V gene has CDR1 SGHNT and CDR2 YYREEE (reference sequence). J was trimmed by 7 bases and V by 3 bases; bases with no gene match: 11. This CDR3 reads CASSSGTRLGNGELFF. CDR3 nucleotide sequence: TGTGCCAGCAGCTCCGGGACTAGACTGGGGAACGGGGAGCTGTTTTTT.

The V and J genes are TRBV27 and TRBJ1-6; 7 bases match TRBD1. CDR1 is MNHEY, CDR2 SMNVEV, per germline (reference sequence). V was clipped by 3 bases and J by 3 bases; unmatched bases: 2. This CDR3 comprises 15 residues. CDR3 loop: CASSLGTVYNSPLHF. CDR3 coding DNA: TGTGCCAGCAGTTTGGGGACAGTCTATAATTCACCCCTCCACTTT.

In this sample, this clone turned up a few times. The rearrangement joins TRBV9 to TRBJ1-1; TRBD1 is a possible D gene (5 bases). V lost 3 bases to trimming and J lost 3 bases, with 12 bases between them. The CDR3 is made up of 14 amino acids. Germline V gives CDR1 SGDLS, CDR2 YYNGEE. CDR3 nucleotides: TGTGCCAGCAGCGCCCAATCGGGGGACACTGAAGCTTTCTTT. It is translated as CASSAQSGDTEAFF.

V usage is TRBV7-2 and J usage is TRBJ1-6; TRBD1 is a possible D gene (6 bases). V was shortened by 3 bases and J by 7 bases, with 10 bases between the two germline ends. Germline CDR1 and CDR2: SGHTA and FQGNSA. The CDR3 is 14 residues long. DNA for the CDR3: TGTGCCAGCAGCTTTGGGACACCGAATTCACCCCTCCACTTT. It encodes CASSFGTPNSPLHF.

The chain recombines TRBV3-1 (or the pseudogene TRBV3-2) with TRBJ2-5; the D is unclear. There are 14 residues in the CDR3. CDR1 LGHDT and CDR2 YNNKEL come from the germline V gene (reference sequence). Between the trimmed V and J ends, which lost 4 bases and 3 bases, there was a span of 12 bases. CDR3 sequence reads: CASSPMDEKETQYF. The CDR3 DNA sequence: TGTGCCAGCAGCCCGATGGACGAGAAAGAGACCCAGTACTTC.